This T cell receptor beta chain was captured in a study of blood T cell repertoires in COVID-19. For the study at large: From T cells, B-cell-depleted T cells, or PBMCs came the material, which was cDNA or gDNA.

Authors' data handling: Nucleated cell number was recorded as an estimate derived from reference gene primer amplification. Produced via immunoSEQ multiplex PCR; TCRdb's table is partial and in-frame only. D and trimming were read from the DNA, whereas the V and J calls and clone size are those reported in that table. The sample yields over 130,000 clones, 88% seen once. Germline V gene data show CDR1 as KGHDR and CDR2 as SFDVKD. This CDR3 comprises 17 residues. Unmatched junction bases numbered 10, after V lost 5 bases and J lost 1 base. The sample comprised peripheral blood. The source of this sequence is a human donor with COVID-19, enrolled during active disease. The donor label of this sample is uncertain. This chain links TRBV24-1 with TRBJ1-1; 9 nucleotides agree with TRBD1. The CDR3 DNA is TGTGCCACCAGTGTCCGATTACAGGGGGCGGGGAACACTGAAGCTTTCTTT. Protein sequence: CATSVRLQGAGNTEAFF.